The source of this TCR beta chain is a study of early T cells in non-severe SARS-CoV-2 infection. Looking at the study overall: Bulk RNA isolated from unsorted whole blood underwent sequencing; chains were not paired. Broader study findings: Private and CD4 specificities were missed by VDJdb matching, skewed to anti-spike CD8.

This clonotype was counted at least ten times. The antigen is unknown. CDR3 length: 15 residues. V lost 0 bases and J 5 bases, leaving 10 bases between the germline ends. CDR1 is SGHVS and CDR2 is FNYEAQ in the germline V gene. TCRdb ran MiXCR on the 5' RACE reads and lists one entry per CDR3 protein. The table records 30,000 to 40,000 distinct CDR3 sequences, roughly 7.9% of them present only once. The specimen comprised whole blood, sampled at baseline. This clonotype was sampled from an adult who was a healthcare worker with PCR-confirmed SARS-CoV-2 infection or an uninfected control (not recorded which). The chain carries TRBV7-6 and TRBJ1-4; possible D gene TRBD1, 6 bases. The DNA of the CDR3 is TGTGCCAGCAGCTTAGCGGACAGCTTGAATGAAAAACTGTTTTTT. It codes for CASSLADSLNEKLFF.